These T cell receptor beta chains were read from a single sample in a study of Ad26.COV2.S vaccination and SARS-CoV-2 variants. The protocol was immunoSEQ multiplex PCR, while the TCRdb copy is restricted to in-frame clones and leaves out a portion. The sample has about 350,000 clones, about 85% seen once. The sequencing here drew on peripheral blood, taken in a trial of Ad26.COV2.S vaccine versus placebo. The receptors shown here come from a person between 18 and 65 years old who received the Ad26.COV2.S COVID-19 vaccine or a placebo. Each CDR3 is given with its conserved first and last residue. D genes are given only for firm matches. Rows may omit the clone size; those that give it use once, few, many or a size class.

TRBJ2-7	TRBV5-1	.	.	TGCGCCAGCAGCTTGGGGTCTACAGGCTCCTACGAGCAGTACTTC	CASSLGSTGSYEQYF
TRBJ1-1	TRBV12-5	TRBD1	once	TGTGCTAGTGGTCTATGGACAGGGAGGGACACTGAAGCTTTCTTT	CASGLWTGRDTEAFF
TRBJ1-6	TRBV4-1	.	.	TGCGCCAGCAGCCAAGAAGGGCGGGGCCCCAGCAGGTCACCCCTCCACTTT	CASSQEGRGPSRSPLHF
TRBJ2-1	TRBV6-2/TRBV6-3	TRBD2	.	TGTGCCAGCAGTTGGACTAGCGGGACGAGCTCCTACAATGAGCAGTTCTTC	CASSWTSGTSSYNEQFF
TRBJ2-2	TRBV28	.	.	TGTGCCAGCAGTTTAGCGGGGTCTGGGTACACCGGGGAGCTGTTTTTT	CASSLAGSGYTGELFF
TRBJ1-5	TRBV19	.	.	TGTGCCAGTAATAATGGCGGCAGACGCAATCAGCCCCAGCATTTT	CASNNGGRRNQPQHF
TRBJ2-7	TRBV30	.	.	TGTGCCTGGAGTGGGACGGTATACGAGCAGTACTTC	CAWSGTVYEQYF
TRBJ2-7	TRBV28	.	.	TGTGCCAGCAGTTTCACGCTCTCCTACGAGCAGTACTTC	CASSFTLSYEQYF
TRBJ2-7	TRBV5-1	.	.	TGCGCCAGCAGCTTGGGGACGATGAGCTCCTACGAGCAGTACTTC	CASSLGTMSSYEQYF
TRBJ2-3	TRBV27	.	once	TGTGCCAGCACGGGGCGGGAAACAGATACGCAGTATTTT	CASTGRETDTQYF
TRBJ1-5	TRBV28	.	.	TGTGCCAGCAGTCCCGGACAGAACAATCAGCCCCAGCATTTT	CASSPGQNNQPQHF
TRBJ2-7	TRBV4-3	TRBD2	.	TGCGCCAGCGGGAGGGACCGTTCCTACGAGCAGTACTTC	CASGRDRSYEQYF
TRBJ1-6	TRBV28	.	.	TGTGCCAGCAGTCAGGGCGTTGGTGGAAATTCACCCCTCCACTTT	CASSQGVGGNSPLHF
TRBJ2-1	TRBV3-1/TRBV3-2	.	.	TGTGCCAGCAGCCAAACAGGGAGCTCCTACAATGAGCAGTTCTTC	CASSQTGSSYNEQFF
TRBJ1-1	TRBV3-1/TRBV3-2	TRBD1	.	TGTGCCAGCAGCCATCCGACCGGGACAGTAGGTAACACTGAAGCTTTCTTT	CASSHPTGTVGNTEAFF
TRBJ1-5	TRBV19	.	.	TGTGCCAGTAGTGAACGGCCCTCCTCGCCCCAGCATTTT	CASSERPSSPQHF
TRBJ2-7	TRBV6-5	.	once	TGTGCCAGCAGGGGCACCACAGGGACTTCCTACGAGCAGTACTTC	CASRGTTGTSYEQYF
TRBJ2-1	TRBV18	.	.	TGTGCCAGCTCACCACCGGAGTACAATGAGCAGTTCTTC	CASSPPEYNEQFF
TRBJ1-1	TRBV19	.	.	TGTGCCAGTATCCCCCGAGGGGGTTCGGGCACTGAAGCTTTCTTT	CASIPRGGSGTEAFF
TRBJ1-6	TRBV6-4	.	many	TGTGCCAGCAGTGTAGACACGGACCTTTCACCCCTCCACTTT	CASSVDTDLSPLHF
TRBJ1-3	TRBV6-5	.	.	TGTGCCAGCAGTTACGGTGGGTCTGGAAACACCATATATTTT	CASSYGGSGNTIYF
TRBJ2-1	TRBV27	TRBD1	few	TGTGCCAGCAGCCGGGACAGTTTCTCCTACAATGAGCAGTTCTTC	CASSRDSFSYNEQFF
TRBJ1-2	TRBV2	.	.	TGTGCCGGAATGACAGAACAAAACTATGGCTACACCTTC	CAGMTEQNYGYTF
TRBJ1-6	TRBV30	.	.	TGTGCCTGGAGTGTTAATTCAGGAAATTCACCCCTCCACTTT	CAWSVNSGNSPLHF
TRBJ2-1	TRBV14	.	.	TGTGCCAGCAGCCAAGATAGTTGGTACAATGAGCAGTTCTTC	CASSQDSWYNEQFF
TRBJ2-3	TRBV30	TRBD2	.	TGTGCCTGGCTGCCCTCCCGACTAGCGGGGATCACAGATACGCAGTATTTT	CAWLPSRLAGITDTQYF
TRBJ2-1	TRBV29-1	.	once	TGCAGCGTTGAAACTCCGGAGCAGTTCTTC	CSVETPEQFF
TRBJ1-1	TRBV4-2	.	once	TGTGCCAGCAGCCAAGAGGGGGCGGAAGCTTTCTTT	CASSQEGAEAFF
TRBJ1-2	TRBV7-3	TRBD1	once	TGTGCCAGCACCCGCCCCGGACAGGCCTATGGCTACACCTTC	CASTRPGQAYGYTF
TRBJ1-2	TRBV24-1	TRBD1	once	TGTGCCACCAGGAAACCGGGACAGGGAACGCACTACTATGGCTACACCTTC	CATRKPGQGTHYYGYTF
TRBJ1-2	TRBV12-3/TRBV12-4	.	once	TGTGCCAGCAGCCGAGACATCCTAGGCTACACCTTC	CASSRDILGYTF
TRBJ2-1	TRBV9	TRBD2	.	TGTGCCAGCAGCGTAGAACTAGCGGGAGCTGAGCAGTTCTTC	CASSVELAGAEQFF
TRBJ2-1	TRBV12-5	.	.	TGTGCTAGTGTAGTACAGGGTCGGGGCGATGAGCAGTTCTTC	CASVVQGRGDEQFF
TRBJ2-1	TRBV11-3	.	.	TGTGCCAGCAGCTTAGCGGGAGAAGTTGAGCAGTTCTTC	CASSLAGEVEQFF
TRBJ2-1	TRBV7-6	.	.	TGTGCCAGCAGCGCCAGAGTGGTTGACTACAATGAGCAGTTCTTC	CASSARVVDYNEQFF
TRBJ2-7	TRBV30	.	.	TGTGCCTGGACGCAGGACCTTGGGCACGAGCAGTACTTC	CAWTQDLGHEQYF
TRBJ1-1	TRBV28	TRBD1	.	TGTGCCAGCAGTTCCGTTGGGACAGGGCGGATGAACACTGAAGCTTTCTTT	CASSSVGTGRMNTEAFF
TRBJ2-7	TRBV3-1/TRBV3-2	.	.	TGTGCCAGCAGCCAAAATCTGAGGGATCAGGGGAGGTGGTCCTACGAGCAGTACTTC	CASSQNLRDQGRWSYEQYF
TRBJ1-2	TRBV6-2/TRBV6-3	.	.	TGTGCCAGCAGTTACCAGAACTATGGCTACACCTTC	CASSYQNYGYTF